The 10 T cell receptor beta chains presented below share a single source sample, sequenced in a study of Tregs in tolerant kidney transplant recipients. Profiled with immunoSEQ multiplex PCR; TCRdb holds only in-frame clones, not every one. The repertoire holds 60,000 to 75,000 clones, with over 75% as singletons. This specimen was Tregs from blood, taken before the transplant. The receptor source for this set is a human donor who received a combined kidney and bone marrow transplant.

The DNA of the CDR3 is TGTGCCAGCTCACAGTCGGGGCCCGCGGTGACCGGGGAGCTGTTTTTT. This gives the protein CASSQSGPAVTGELFF. The chain uses TRBV18 and TRBJ2-2, with D possibly being TRBD1 or TRBD2 (5 bases each). Trimming removed 4 bases from V and 5 bases from J, with 17 bases in between. This CDR3 is built from 16 residues. Germline loops: CDR1 KGHSH, CDR2 LQKENI.

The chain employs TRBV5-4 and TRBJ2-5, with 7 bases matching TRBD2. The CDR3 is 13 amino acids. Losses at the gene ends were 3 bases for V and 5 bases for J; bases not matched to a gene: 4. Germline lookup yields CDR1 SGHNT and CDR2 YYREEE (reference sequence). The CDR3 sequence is CASSSPGRETQYF. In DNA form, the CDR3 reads TGTGCCAGCAGCTCCCCCGGGAGGGAGACCCAGTACTTC. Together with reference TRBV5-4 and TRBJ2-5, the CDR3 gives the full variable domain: ETGVTQSPTHLIKTRGQQVTLRCSSQSGHNTVSWYQQALGQGPQFIFQYYREEENGRGNFPPRFSGLQFPNYSSELNVNALELDDSALYLCASSSPGRETQYFGPGTRLLVL.

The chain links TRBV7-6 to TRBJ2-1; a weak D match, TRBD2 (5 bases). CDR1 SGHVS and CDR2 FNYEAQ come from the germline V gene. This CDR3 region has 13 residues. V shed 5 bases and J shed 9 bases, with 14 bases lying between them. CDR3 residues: CASSPKDFLEQFF. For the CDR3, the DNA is TGTGCCAGCAGCCCGAAGGACTTCCTTGAGCAGTTCTTC.

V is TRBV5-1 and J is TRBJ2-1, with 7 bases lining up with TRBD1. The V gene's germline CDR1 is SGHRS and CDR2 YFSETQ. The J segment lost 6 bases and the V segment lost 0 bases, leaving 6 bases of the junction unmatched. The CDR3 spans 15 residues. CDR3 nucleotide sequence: TGCGCCAGCAGCTTGGGAACGCAGGGGGTCAATGAGCAGTTCTTC. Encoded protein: CASSLGTQGVNEQFF.

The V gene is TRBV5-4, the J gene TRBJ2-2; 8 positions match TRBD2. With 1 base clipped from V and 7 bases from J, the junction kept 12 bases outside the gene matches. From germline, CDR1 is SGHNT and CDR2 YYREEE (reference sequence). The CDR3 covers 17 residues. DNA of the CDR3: TGTGCCAGCAGCTTGCCAGCGGGGGCCAATACGTACGGGGAGCTGTTTTTT. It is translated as CASSLPAGANTYGELFF. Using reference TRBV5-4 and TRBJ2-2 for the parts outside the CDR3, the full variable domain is ETGVTQSPTHLIKTRGQQVTLRCSSQSGHNTVSWYQQALGQGPQFIFQYYREEENGRGNFPPRFSGLQFPNYSSELNVNALELDDSALYLCASSLPAGANTYGELFFGEGSRLTVL.

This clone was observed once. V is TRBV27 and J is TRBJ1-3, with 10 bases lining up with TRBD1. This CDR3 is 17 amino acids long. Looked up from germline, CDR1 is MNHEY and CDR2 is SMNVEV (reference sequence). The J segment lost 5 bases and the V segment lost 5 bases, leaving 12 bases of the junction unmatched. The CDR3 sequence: CASSPLTGGKGRNTIYF. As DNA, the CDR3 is TGTGCCAGCAGTCCCCTGACAGGGGGCAAGGGGAGAAACACCATATATTTT.

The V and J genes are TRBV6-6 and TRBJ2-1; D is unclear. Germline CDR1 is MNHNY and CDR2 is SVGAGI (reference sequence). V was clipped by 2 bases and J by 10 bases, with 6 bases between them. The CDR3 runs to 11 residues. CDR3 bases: TGTGCCAGCAGTTACGATTCCGAGCAGTTCTTC. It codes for CASSYDSEQFF.

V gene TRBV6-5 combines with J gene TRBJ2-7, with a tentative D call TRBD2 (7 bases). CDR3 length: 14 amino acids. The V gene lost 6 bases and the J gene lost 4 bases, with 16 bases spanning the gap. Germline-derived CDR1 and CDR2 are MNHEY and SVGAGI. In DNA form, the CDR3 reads TGTGCCAGCAGCCCAAGGGGGGGTAGGTACGAGCAGTACTTC. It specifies CASSPRGGRYEQYF.

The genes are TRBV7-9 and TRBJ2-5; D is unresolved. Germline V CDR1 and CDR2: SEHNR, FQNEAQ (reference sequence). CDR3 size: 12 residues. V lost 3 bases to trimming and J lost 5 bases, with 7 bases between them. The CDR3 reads CASSFTRETQYF. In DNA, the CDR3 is TGTGCCAGCAGCTTTACGAGGGAGACCCAGTACTTC.

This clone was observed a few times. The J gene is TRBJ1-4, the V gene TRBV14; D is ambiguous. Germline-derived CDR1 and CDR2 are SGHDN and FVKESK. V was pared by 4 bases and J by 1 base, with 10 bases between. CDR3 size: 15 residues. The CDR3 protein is CASSPVLGTNEKLFF. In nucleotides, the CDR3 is TGTGCCAGCAGCCCGGTTTTAGGAACTAATGAAAAACTGTTTTTT.